This T cell receptor beta chain derives from a study of blood T cell repertoires in COVID-19. The ends lost 0 bases at V and 3 bases at J; junction bases unmatched: 1. Germline CDR1 reads LGHNA; CDR2 reads YSLEER. CDR3 size: 14 residues. As processed by the authors: Amplifying reference gene primers gave estimates of nucleated cell counts. The repertoire was sequenced with immunoSEQ multiplex PCR; TCRdb's copy has only in-frame clones and lacks some. The DNA was the basis for D and trimming; V, J and clone size are from that table. The sample shows under 75,000 clones, 85% to 90% of them seen only once.

This TCR was recovered from a man in his fifties or sixties with acute or convalescent COVID-19. Source material: peripheral blood. This chain uses TRBV4-3 with TRBJ1-2; TRBD1 matches 7 bases. The CDR3 region has the DNA TGCGCCAGCAGCCAAGAAACAGGGGACTATGGCTACACCTTC. Translation gives CASSQETGDYGYTF.